Each of the 25 T cell receptor beta chains below was sequenced from the same sample in a study of blood T cell repertoires in COVID-19. Assay used: immunoSEQ multiplex PCR; TCRdb lists only in-frame clones, some missing. The sample has some 250,000 clones; 75% to 90% are singletons. Sequenced material: PBMCs or T cells enriched from blood (not recorded which). These receptors were collected from a woman between 45 and 60 years old who had recovered from COVID-19.

The V call is TRBV5-1, the J call TRBJ1-4; D remains unclear. The CDR3 has 14 amino acids. Germline CDR1 reads SGHRS; CDR2 reads YFSETQ. V was shortened by 1 base and J by 0 bases, with 4 bases between the two germline ends. The CDR3 DNA reads as TGCGCCAGCAGCTTGCAGTCAACTAATGAAAAACTGTTTTTT. Its translation is CASSLQSTNEKLFF.

This chain joins TRBV2 and TRBJ1-5; perhaps TRBD1 as D (6 bases). Per the germline V gene, CDR1 is SNHLY and CDR2 is FYNNEI. There are 14 residues in the CDR3. The V gene lost 3 bases and the J gene lost 5 bases, with 11 bases spanning the gap. The CDR3 reads CASSELQGYQPQHF. CDR3 DNA sequence: TGTGCCAGCAGTGAGTTACAGGGTTATCAGCCCCAGCATTTT.

A few counts support this clone. V is TRBV5-1 and J is TRBJ1-1; perhaps TRBD1 as D (6 bases). CDR3 length equals 12 residues. CDR1 and CDR2 from the germline V gene are SGHRS and YFSETQ. The V end lost 4 bases, the J end lost 8 bases, and 12 bases lay between the germline ends. CDR3 region: CASSPSGGEAFF. DNA for the CDR3: TGCGCCAGCAGCCCTTCGGGGGGCGAAGCTTTCTTT.

This clone showed up just a few times. The chain couples TRBV27 to TRBJ1-5, with unresolved D. This CDR3 comprises 15 residues. Per germline, CDR1 MNHEY and CDR2 SMNVEV (reference sequence). V shed 5 bases and J shed 2 bases, with 13 bases lying between them. The CDR3 loop is CASSPDWAGNQPQHF. CDR3 nucleotides: TGTGCCAGCAGTCCGGATTGGGCCGGCAATCAGCCCCAGCATTTT.

This rearrangement joins TRBV28 to TRBJ2-7; a weak D match, TRBD2 (6 bases). CDR1 is MDHEN, CDR2 SYDVKM, per germline. The CDR3 is 13 amino acids. V lost 10 bases to trimming and J lost 0 bases, with 13 bases between them. CDR3 DNA: TGTGCCACCCATAGCGGTTACTCCTACGAGCAGTACTTC. Translation: CATHSGYSYEQYF.

The V and J genes are TRBV2 and TRBJ1-1, with 9 bases aligning to TRBD1. CDR1 and CDR2 (germline): SNHLY, FYNNEI. Trimming took 6 bases from V and 5 from J; bases not matched to a gene: 7. The CDR3 has 14 amino acids. The CDR3 loop reads CASRPGTGLTEAFF. CDR3 in DNA: TGTGCCAGCAGGCCCGGGACAGGGTTGACTGAAGCTTTCTTT.

The gene calls are TRBV9 and TRBJ1-1, with a weak D call TRBD1 (5 bases). V was trimmed by 6 bases and J by 1 base, leaving 16 bases between them. From germline, CDR1 is SGDLS and CDR2 YYNGEE. This CDR3 is 15 amino acids long. CDR3 DNA: TGTGCCAGCAACTCGGCGCCAGGGAAGAACACTGAAGCTTTCTTT. Amino acids: CASNSAPGKNTEAFF.

The chain carries TRBV29-1 and TRBJ2-7; D is perhaps TRBD2 (6 bases). The germline CDR1 and CDR2 sequences are SQVTM and ANQGSEA. The CDR3 totals 14 residues. The V gene lost 7 bases and the J gene lost 3 bases, with 19 bases spanning the gap. The CDR3 here is CSAVSATGSYEQYF. CDR3 DNA sequence: TGCAGCGCCGTTTCAGCCACCGGGAGCTACGAGCAGTACTTC.

J is TRBJ1-2 and V is TRBV27, with a weak D call TRBD1 (6 bases). Germline loops: CDR1 MNHEY, CDR2 SMNVEV (reference sequence). This CDR3 has 14 residues. V dropped 4 bases and J dropped 4 bases, with 13 bases sitting between them. CDR3 DNA: TGTGCCAGCAGTTCTAGACAGGAGTTCTATGGCTACACCTTC. Its translation: CASSSRQEFYGYTF.

CDR3 bases: TGTGCCAGCAGTTACCATGACAGGGTCACTGAAGCTTTCTTT. It yields the protein CASSYHDRVTEAFF. The V gene is TRBV6-5, the J gene TRBJ1-1, with 7 bases that match TRBD1. Germline V lookup: CDR1 MNHEY, CDR2 SVGAGI. Losses at the gene ends were 2 bases for V and 4 bases for J; bases not matched to a gene: 4. The CDR3 contains 14 residues.

V gene TRBV28 combines with J gene TRBJ1-5; 7 positions agree with TRBD1. The CDR3 sequence is 13 residues long. J lost 7 bases, V lost 6 bases, and 6 bases had no gene match. In germline, CDR1 is MDHEN, CDR2 SYDVKM. CDR3 bases: TGTGCCAGCAGGGGGACAGTGGCGCAGCCCCAGCATTTT. It is translated as CASRGTVAQPQHF.

V and J are TRBV28 and TRBJ2-7, with 8 bases that match TRBD1. V trimming: 8 bases; J trimming: 6 bases; junction bases outside the gene matches: 6. Per the germline V gene, CDR1 is MDHEN and CDR2 is SYDVKM. The CDR3 loop spans 12 amino acids. CDR3 nucleotides: TGTGCCAGCCGGACAGGGTTAGTCGAGCAGTACTTC. This encodes CASRTGLVEQYF.

This chain joins TRBV7-8 and TRBJ1-2; TRBD1 is a possible D gene (6 bases). This CDR3 comprises 17 residues. Trimming pared 5 bases from V and 5 bases from J, leaving 24 bases between. CDR1 SGHVS and CDR2 FQNEAQ come from the germline V gene. This CDR3 is CASSLGPPQTGPYGYTF. As DNA, the CDR3 is TGTGCCAGCAGCCTAGGCCCCCCACAGACAGGACCTTATGGCTACACCTTC.

This clone appeared a few times. The rearrangement uses TRBV18 and TRBJ1-5, with 7 bases fitting TRBD1. V was clipped by 3 bases and J by 4 bases; unmatched bases: 6. Per the germline V gene, CDR1 is KGHSH and CDR2 is LQKENI. CDR3 length equals 15 residues. CDR3 residues: CASSPNGQANQPQHF. The CDR3 nucleotides are TGTGCCAGCTCACCCAACGGACAGGCTAATCAGCCCCAGCATTTT.

This clone has just one count. This chain links TRBV5-1 with TRBJ2-1; 10 bases line up with TRBD2. The germline V gene encodes CDR1 SGHRS and CDR2 YFSETQ. The CDR3 is made up of 14 amino acids. Losses at the gene ends were 4 bases for V and 5 bases for J; bases not matched to a gene: 3. CDR3 in amino acids: CASSQGLADNEQFF. CDR3 DNA: TGCGCCAGCAGCCAAGGACTAGCGGACAATGAGCAGTTCTTC.

The sample holds one count of this clone. The chain uses TRBV28 and TRBJ2-7; 8 positions match TRBD1. The CDR3 is made up of 16 amino acids. The germline V gene has CDR1 MDHEN and CDR2 SYDVKM. V lost 5 bases and J lost 5; bases outside the gene matches: 14. CDR3 coding DNA: TGTGCCAGCAGTCTGACAGGGGTTGACTTGGCTGACGAGCAGTACTTC. This sequence encodes CASSLTGVDLADEQYF.

The chain employs TRBV9 and TRBJ2-7, with 10 bases identical to TRBD2. The length of the CDR3 is 17 residues. The V and J ends lost 0 bases and 3 bases, in that order; junction bases with no gene match: 9. Germline V gene lookup returns CDR1 SGDLS and CDR2 YYNGEE. As DNA, the CDR3 is TGTGCCAGCAGCGTAGTTCGGCCTAGCGGGAGTATCTACGAGCAGTACTTC. Translating it yields CASSVVRPSGSIYEQYF.

A remark on this clone: Other DNA sequences in this specimen translate into the identical CDR3. The chain carries TRBV4-1 and TRBJ1-4; D may be TRBD1 (5 bases). The V end was cut by 0 bases, the J end by 8 bases, with 13 bases between. The V gene's germline CDR1 is MGHRA and CDR2 YSYEKL. This CDR3 contains 15 residues. CDR3 in DNA: TGCGCCAGCAGCCAAGAGGGGCAGGGCAACGAAAAACTGTTTTTT. Its translation is CASSQEGQGNEKLFF.

V is TRBV5-4 and J is TRBJ1-5, with D perhaps TRBD1 (6 bases). The CDR3 has 15 residues. V was pared by 1 base and J by 7 bases, with 15 bases between. Germline lookup yields CDR1 SGHNT and CDR2 YYREEE (reference sequence). CDR3 in DNA: TGTGCCAGCAGCTTGAGACAGGCGGCGAGACAGCCCCAGCATTTT. The encoded protein is CASSLRQAARQPQHF.

The CDR3 DNA reads TGTGCCAGCAGCGTAGACGGAACAGGGGGCGGCTACACCTTC. This translates into CASSVDGTGGGYTF. The chain recombines TRBV9 with TRBJ1-2; 9 nucleotides line up with TRBD1. The CDR3 runs to 14 residues. The germline CDR1 and CDR2 sequences are SGDLS and YYNGEE. J lost 8 bases, V lost 0 bases, and 5 bases had no gene match. The variable domain in full, completed from reference TRBV9 and TRBJ1-2, reads DSGVTQTPKHLITATGQRVTLRCSPRSGDLSVYWYQQSLDQGLQFLIQYYNGEERAKGNILERFSAQQFPDLHSELNLSSLELGDSALYFCASSVDGTGGGYTFGSGTRLTVV.

This clone was counted only a few times. This chain joins TRBV5-5 and TRBJ1-2, with TRBD1 as a possible D gene (5 bases). V lost 5 bases and J lost 6, with 14 bases in between. The CDR3 contains 13 residues. The germline V gene has CDR1 SGHKS and CDR2 YYEKEE (reference sequence). CDR3 region: CASSFQGTHGYTF. The CDR3 coding sequence is TGTGCCAGCAGTTTTCAGGGAACGCATGGCTACACCTTC. Full variable domain (outside the CDR3, taken from reference TRBV5-5 and TRBJ1-2): DAGVTQSPTHLIKTRGQQVTLRCSPISGHKSVSWYQQVLGQGPQFIFQYYEKEERGRGNFPDRFSARQFPNYSSELNVNALLLGDSALYLCASSFQGTHGYTFGSGTRLTVV.

The chain employs TRBV9 and TRBJ1-2, with D possibly being TRBD1 (6 bases). Trimming stripped 4 bases from V and 6 bases from J, with 25 bases between. The CDR3 loop spans 17 amino acids. From germline, CDR1 is SGDLS and CDR2 YYNGEE. The CDR3 DNA sequence: TGTGCCAGCAGCCTCAACTCGGTGGGGACACCTCCTCATGGCTACACCTTC. As protein: CASSLNSVGTPPHGYTF.

The chain carries TRBV28 and TRBJ1-6; the match to TRBD1 covers 7 bases. Germline assignment: CDR1 MDHEN and CDR2 SYDVKM. The CDR3 is 16 amino acids. V lost 2 bases to trimming and J lost 8 bases; unmatched junction nucleotides: 9. This chain's CDR3 is CASSLPQTGKHSPLHF. The CDR3 bases are TGTGCCAGCAGTTTACCCCAGACAGGGAAGCATTCACCCCTCCACTTT.

This clone was found once. The chain employs TRBV3-1 (or the pseudogene TRBV3-2) and TRBJ1-3, with D unclear. V lost 3 bases and J lost 4, with 10 bases in between. This CDR3 has 14 residues. Per the germline V gene, CDR1 is LGHDT and CDR2 is YNNKEL (reference sequence). CDR3 loop: CASSHSGAGNTIYF. CDR3 DNA sequence: TGTGCCAGCAGCCATAGCGGCGCGGGAAACACCATATATTTT.

This chain uses TRBV19 with TRBJ2-1; 9 bases are shared with TRBD1. J was trimmed by 4 bases and V by 5 bases; bases with no gene match: 6. CDR3 length equals 15 residues. In germline, CDR1 is LNHDA, CDR2 SQIVND (reference sequence). CDR3 in DNA: TGTGCCAGTAGTGCGGGACAGGGATTTTACAATGAGCAGTTCTTC. Its translation is CASSAGQGFYNEQFF.